This TCR beta chain was documented in a study of CD8+CD57+ T cells in acquired aplastic anemia. Across the study: DNA from sorted CD4+ and CD8+ cells averaged roughly 3.2 ug. Healthy donors averaged about 11 million reads for CD4+ cells. General study points: Controls did not differ significantly from patients in CD8+ Simpson's diversity. Patients had around 28 CD8+ CDR3 sequences in common with controls (the shared set).

Worth noting for this clonotype: Its antigen remains unknown.

The CDR3 extends over 15 amino acids. V shed 2 bases and J shed 1 base, with 12 bases lying between them. CDR1 is MNHNS, CDR2 SASEGT, per germline. CDR3 and TCR beta VDJ profiling relied on a genomic DNA template. TCRdb called the reads again in MiXCR, with one record for every CDR3 protein. Of approximately 160,000 distinct CDR3 sequences listed, 35% to 55% are singletons. Sequencing used sorted CD4+, CD8+, or CD8+CD57+ T cells (not recorded which) from PBMCs. This TCR derives from a human donor in good health. The rearrangement links TRBV6-1 to TRBJ2-7; D not certain. In nucleotides, the CDR3 is TGTGCCAGCAGTGAATTCGGTCTCAGATCCTACGAGCAGTACTTC. Its protein product is CASSEFGLRSYEQYF.